These T cell receptor beta chains were read from a single sample in a study of blood T cell repertoires in COVID-19. The repertoire was sequenced with immunoSEQ multiplex PCR; TCRdb's copy has only in-frame clones and lacks some. The profile covers around 200,000 clones, with over 80% appearing a single time and 1.3% taken by the ten largest. The sequenced sample consisted of peripheral blood. Every receptor here comes from a woman aged 30 to 39 with COVID-19, enrolled during active disease. CDR3s include the opening cysteine and the closing phenylalanine or tryptophan. D genes are given only for firm matches. Size values are once, few and many counts, or a class for expanded clones, and some rows have none.

cdr3_nt cdr3_aa d_call v_call clone_size j_call
TGTGCCAGCTCGCATCTTACAGGGGCCCAAGCCAAAAACATTCAGTACTTC CASSHLTGAQAKNIQYF TRBD1 TRBV18 . TRBJ2-4
TGTGCCAGCAGCCCGAGACAGGGGGCGGATGAGCAGTTCTTC CASSPRQGADEQFF TRBD1 TRBV7-2 once TRBJ2-1
TGTGCCAGTAGTATCGAGCGTACTCAAGAGACCCAGTACTTC CASSIERTQETQYF . TRBV19 . TRBJ2-5
TGTGCCAGCAGCTTGGGGACTAGCGGGGGTTCAGATACGCAGTATTTT CASSLGTSGGSDTQYF TRBD2 TRBV11-3 once TRBJ2-3
TGTGCCAGCAGCTTAGTTGGGGGGGGCTCTGGAAACACCATATATTTT CASSLVGGGSGNTIYF . TRBV11-2 . TRBJ1-3
TGTGCCAGCAGCGTGGGCGGGAGGAGCACAGATACGCAGTATTTT CASSVGGRSTDTQYF TRBD2 TRBV9 . TRBJ2-3
TGCGCCAGCAGCCCCGCCGGGACAAGGGCTGAAGCTTTCTTT CASSPAGTRAEAFF . TRBV5-1 few TRBJ1-1
TGCGCCAGCAGCTCGGGACTAGCGGTTGGGTACGAGCAGTACTTC CASSSGLAVGYEQYF TRBD2 TRBV4-3 . TRBJ2-7
TGTGCCTGGCTCAGGGCCGGTGATACGCAGTATTTT CAWLRAGDTQYF . TRBV30 . TRBJ2-3
TGTGCCAGCAGCCTAATGGACAGGGGGAGAGATACGCAGTATTTT CASSLMDRGRDTQYF TRBD1 TRBV6-2/TRBV6-3 . TRBJ2-3
TGTGCCAGCAGGCATCTAGCGGGAGGGCCGGAGCAGTTCTTC CASRHLAGGPEQFF TRBD2 TRBV11-2 . TRBJ2-1
TGTGCCAGCAGCCAAGATATTGACGGGGGGACTAAGCAGTACTTC CASSQDIDGGTKQYF TRBD2 TRBV4-2 . TRBJ2-7
TGTGCCAGTAGGTACACAGGGAAGGGTCAGCCCCAGCATTTT CASRYTGKGQPQHF . TRBV19 . TRBJ1-5
TGTGCCAGCAGTTGGAGGACTATTCATGCTAGCACAGATACGCAGTATTTT CASSWRTIHASTDTQYF . TRBV6-2/TRBV6-3 once TRBJ2-3
TGTGCCAGCAGCGTAGTGGGGGGACCAAGCACAGATACGCAGTATTTT CASSVVGGPSTDTQYF . TRBV9 few TRBJ2-3
TGTGCCAGCACCTTCGGGGGAATGAGCACAGATACGCAGTATTTT CASTFGGMSTDTQYF . TRBV7-9 . TRBJ2-3
TGCGCCAGCAGCTTGGCAGGACTTCACATATTTGACTCTGGAAACACCATATATTTT CASSLAGLHIFDSGNTIYF . TRBV5-1 . TRBJ1-3
TGTGCCAGCAGCGATCCGGGGGACAGGGGGGCACCCCTCCACTTT CASSDPGDRGAPLHF TRBD1 TRBV2 once TRBJ1-6
TGTGCCAGCAGCTTAGAGACCAGACTAGCGGGAACCCCAACTGGGCAGTTCTTC CASSLETRLAGTPTGQFF TRBD2 TRBV7-2 . TRBJ2-1
TGTGCCACCAGCCCGGGGGGGCCAGCCTACAATGAGCAGTTCTTC CATSPGGPAYNEQFF TRBD2 TRBV15 . TRBJ2-1
TGTGCCTGGATCCCGTCCTACGAGCAGTACTTC CAWIPSYEQYF . TRBV30 . TRBJ2-7
TGCGCCAGCAGCCAAGAAGGCCGGGAAGTTACGCAGTATTTT CASSQEGREVTQYF . TRBV4-3 . TRBJ2-3
TGTGCCAGCAGCTCCTCGGATATATACAGGGGATTGGAAGAGACCCAGTACTTC CASSSSDIYRGLEETQYF TRBD1 TRBV7-2 . TRBJ2-5
TGTGCCAGCAGTTACAATATGGCGGGAGAGATCGATGAGCAGTTCTTC CASSYNMAGEIDEQFF TRBD2 TRBV6-2/TRBV6-3 . TRBJ2-1
TGTGCCAGCTATGAATTCCCGACAGGGGCTAACTATGGCTACACCTTC CASYEFPTGANYGYTF TRBD1 TRBV2 once TRBJ1-2
TGCGCCAGCAGCTCAATGCCGGGCACAGATACGCAGTATTTT CASSSMPGTDTQYF . TRBV5-1 . TRBJ2-3
TGTGCCAGCAGCTTAGGTAGCGTCCAAGAGACCCAGTACTTC CASSLGSVQETQYF . TRBV7-2 . TRBJ2-5
TGTGCCAGTAGTATAGAGGGAGACAGGGACGTCTATGGCTACACCTTC CASSIEGDRDVYGYTF TRBD1 TRBV19 . TRBJ1-2
TGTGCCAGCAGTCTCCCAACGACAGTAAGCTCCTACGAGCAGTACTTC CASSLPTTVSSYEQYF . TRBV27 once TRBJ2-7
TGTGCCAGCAGCGGGCAGGGGGCATGGAGCTACACCTTC CASSGQGAWSYTF TRBD1 TRBV7-2 . TRBJ1-2
TGCGCCAGCAGCCCCCTGGGGGGGTATGGCTACACCTTC CASSPLGGYGYTF . TRBV5-1 once TRBJ1-2
TGTGCCATCAGAGACCCGGGACAGAACACTGAAGCTTTCTTT CAIRDPGQNTEAFF . TRBV10-3 . TRBJ1-1
TGTGCCAGCAGCTCTCGGGGGGGAACCTTCCAAGAGACCCAGTACTTC CASSSRGGTFQETQYF TRBD2 TRBV7-2 . TRBJ2-5
TGTGCCAGCAGTGTGGTGCAGGGTACCTATGGCTACACCTTC CASSVVQGTYGYTF . TRBV2 . TRBJ1-2
TGTGCCAGCAGCTCAGGTAGCGAGCAGTACTTC CASSSGSEQYF . TRBV5-6 few TRBJ2-7
TGTGCCAGCAGGTCAGGTATTTACAATGAGCAGTTCTTC CASRSGIYNEQFF . TRBV6-5 . TRBJ2-1
TGTGCCAGCAGCGAAAGGGGGGAGACCCAGTACTTC CASSERGETQYF . TRBV7-9 . TRBJ2-5
TGTGCCAGCAGGGGAGGTTCTGGCACAGATACGCAGTATTTT CASRGGSGTDTQYF . TRBV7-9 . TRBJ2-3
TGTGCCAGCAGAAAACGGACTGCGGTTGAAGCTTTCTTT CASRKRTAVEAFF . TRBV12-3/TRBV12-4 . TRBJ1-1
TGTGCCAGCAGCTTAGGTGGCGACAGGGCCTCCTACGAGCAGTACTTC CASSLGGDRASYEQYF TRBD1 TRBV11-3 . TRBJ2-7
TGTGCCAGCAGCGTCGACTACACAGATACGCAGTATTTT CASSVDYTDTQYF . TRBV9 . TRBJ2-3
TGTGCCAGCAGCCCTGTGACAGATACGCAGTATTTT CASSPVTDTQYF . TRBV28 . TRBJ2-3
TGTGCCAGCAGCCTTCGAGGAGGGGGGGGTACAGATACGCAGTATTTT CASSLRGGGGTDTQYF . TRBV3-1/TRBV3-2 . TRBJ2-3
TGTGCCAGCAGCCTACAGGGTCAACCCCGCCTCGAAAAACTGTTTTTT CASSLQGQPRLEKLFF . TRBV7-2 . TRBJ1-4
TGTGCCAGTAGTATATTGACAGGATCGTACCAAGAGACCCAGTACTTC CASSILTGSYQETQYF . TRBV19 . TRBJ2-5
TGTGCCAGCAGCTTAGCCGGACTAGCTGGGCAAGAGACCCAGTACTTC CASSLAGLAGQETQYF TRBD2 TRBV7-2 . TRBJ2-5
TGCGCCAGCAGCTATATGACAGGGGGCACCGCCGAAAAACTGTTTTTT CASSYMTGGTAEKLFF TRBD1 TRBV5-1 . TRBJ1-4
TGTGCCAGTAGTATCCTGGGGGCCCTTAGCACCGGGGAGCTGTTTTTT CASSILGALSTGELFF . TRBV19 . TRBJ2-2